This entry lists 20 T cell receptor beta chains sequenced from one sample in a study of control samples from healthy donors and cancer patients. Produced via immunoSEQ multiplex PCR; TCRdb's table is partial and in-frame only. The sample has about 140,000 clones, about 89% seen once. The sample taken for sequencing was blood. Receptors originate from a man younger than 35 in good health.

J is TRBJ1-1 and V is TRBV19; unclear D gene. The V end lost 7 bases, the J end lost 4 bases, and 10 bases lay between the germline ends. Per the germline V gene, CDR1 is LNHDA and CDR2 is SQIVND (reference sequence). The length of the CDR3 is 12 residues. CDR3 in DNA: TGTGCCAGTAATCGGGTCGGCACTGAAGCTTTCTTT. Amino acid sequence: CASNRVGTEAFF. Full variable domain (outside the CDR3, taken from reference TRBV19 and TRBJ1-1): DGGITQSPKYLFRKEGQNVTLSCEQNLNHDAMYWYRQDPGQGLRLIYYSQIVNDFQKGDIAEGYSVSREKKESFPLTVTSAQKNPTAFYLCASNRVGTEAFFGQGTRLTVV.

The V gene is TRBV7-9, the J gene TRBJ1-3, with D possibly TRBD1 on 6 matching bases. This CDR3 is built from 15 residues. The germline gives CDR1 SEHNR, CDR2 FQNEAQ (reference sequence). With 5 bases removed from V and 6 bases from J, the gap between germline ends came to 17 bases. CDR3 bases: TGTGCCAGCAGCGCACAGGGAGGAAGTGCAAACACCATATATTTT. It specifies CASSAQGGSANTIYF.

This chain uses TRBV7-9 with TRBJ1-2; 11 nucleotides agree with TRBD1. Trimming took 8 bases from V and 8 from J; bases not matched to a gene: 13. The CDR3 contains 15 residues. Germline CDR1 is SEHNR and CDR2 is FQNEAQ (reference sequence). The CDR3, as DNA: TGTGCCAGCGAGGACAGGGGGCGCATGCTTGGCGGCTACACCTTC. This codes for CASEDRGRMLGGYTF.

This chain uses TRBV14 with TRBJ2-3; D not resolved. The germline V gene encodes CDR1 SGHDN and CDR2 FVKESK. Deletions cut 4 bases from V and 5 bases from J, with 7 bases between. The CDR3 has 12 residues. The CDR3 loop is CASSPRGDTQYF. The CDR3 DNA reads TGTGCCAGCAGCCCGCGCGGAGATACGCAGTATTTT.

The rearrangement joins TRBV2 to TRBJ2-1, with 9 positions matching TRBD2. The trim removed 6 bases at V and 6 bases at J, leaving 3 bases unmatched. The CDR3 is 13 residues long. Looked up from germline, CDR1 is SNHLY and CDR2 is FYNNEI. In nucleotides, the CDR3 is TGTGCCAGCAGCGGGACTAGCCCCAATGAGCAGTTCTTC. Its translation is CASSGTSPNEQFF.

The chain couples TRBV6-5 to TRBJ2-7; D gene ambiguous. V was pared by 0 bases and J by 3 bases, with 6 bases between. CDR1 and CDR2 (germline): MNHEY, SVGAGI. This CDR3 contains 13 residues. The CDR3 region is CASSYSVGYEQYF. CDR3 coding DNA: TGTGCCAGCAGTTACTCCGTCGGCTACGAGCAGTACTTC.

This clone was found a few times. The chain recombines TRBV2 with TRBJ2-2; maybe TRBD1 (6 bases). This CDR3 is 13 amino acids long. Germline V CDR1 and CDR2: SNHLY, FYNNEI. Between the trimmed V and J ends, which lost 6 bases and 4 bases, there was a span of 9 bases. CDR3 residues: CASRTGRTGELFF. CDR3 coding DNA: TGTGCCAGCAGGACAGGTCGCACCGGGGAGCTGTTTTTT. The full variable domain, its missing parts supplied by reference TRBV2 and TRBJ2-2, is EPEVTQTPSHQVTQMGQEVILRCVPISNHLYFYWYRQILGQKVEFLVSFYNNEISEKSEIFDDQFSVERPDGSNFTLKIRSTKLEDSAMYFCASRTGRTGELFFGEGSRLTVL.

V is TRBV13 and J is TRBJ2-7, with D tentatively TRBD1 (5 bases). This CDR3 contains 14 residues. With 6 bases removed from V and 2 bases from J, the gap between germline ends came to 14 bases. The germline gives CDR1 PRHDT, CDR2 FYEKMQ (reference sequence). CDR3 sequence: CASSFQGPAYEQYF. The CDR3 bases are TGTGCCAGCAGTTTCCAGGGCCCAGCCTACGAGCAGTACTTC.

The CDR3 here is CASSAKVGQGNYEQYF. CDR3 coding DNA: TGCGCCAGCAGTGCCAAGGTAGGACAGGGAAACTACGAGCAGTACTTC. This sequence joins TRBV10-2 and TRBJ2-7; 8 positions agree with TRBD1. Losses at the gene ends were 4 bases for V and 3 bases for J; bases not matched to a gene: 11. This CDR3 spans 16 amino acids. Germline CDR1 reads WSHSY; CDR2 reads SAAADI.

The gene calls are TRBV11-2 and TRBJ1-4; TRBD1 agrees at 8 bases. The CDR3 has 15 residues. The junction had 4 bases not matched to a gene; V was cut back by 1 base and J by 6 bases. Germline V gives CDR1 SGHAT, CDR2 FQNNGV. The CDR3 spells CASSLGRGPDEKLFF. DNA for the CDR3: TGTGCCAGCAGCTTAGGCAGGGGGCCTGATGAAAAACTGTTTTTT.

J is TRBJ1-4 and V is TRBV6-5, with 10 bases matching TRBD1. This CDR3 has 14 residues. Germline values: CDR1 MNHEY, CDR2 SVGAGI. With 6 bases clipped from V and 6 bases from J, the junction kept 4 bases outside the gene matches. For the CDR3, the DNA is TGTGCCAGCAGCCGGACAGGGGGATATGAAAAACTGTTTTTT. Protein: CASSRTGGYEKLFF.

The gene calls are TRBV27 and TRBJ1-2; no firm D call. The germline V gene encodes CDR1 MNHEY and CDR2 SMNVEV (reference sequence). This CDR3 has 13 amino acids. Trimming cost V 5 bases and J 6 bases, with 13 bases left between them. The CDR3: CASSISPVNGYTF. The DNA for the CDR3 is TGTGCCAGCAGTATTAGCCCAGTAAATGGCTACACCTTC.

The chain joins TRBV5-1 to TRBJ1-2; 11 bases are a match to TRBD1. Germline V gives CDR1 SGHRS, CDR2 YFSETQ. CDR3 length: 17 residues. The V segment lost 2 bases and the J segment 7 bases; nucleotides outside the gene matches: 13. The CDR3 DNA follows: TGCGCCAGCAGCTTTGAGGGACAGGGGGTTCCGTCCCTTGGCTACACCTTC. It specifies CASSFEGQGVPSLGYTF.

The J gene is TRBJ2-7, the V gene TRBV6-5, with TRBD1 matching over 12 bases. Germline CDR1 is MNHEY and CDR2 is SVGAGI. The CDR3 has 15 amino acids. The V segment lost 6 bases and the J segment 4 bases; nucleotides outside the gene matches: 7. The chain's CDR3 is CASSGTGGQRYEQYF. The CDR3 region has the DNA TGTGCCAGCAGCGGGACAGGGGGCCAAAGATACGAGCAGTACTTC.

CDR3 bases: TGTGCCAGCAGCAAGCTCGGTTCCGATACGCAGTATTTT. It yields the protein CASSKLGSDTQYF. The V and J genes are TRBV7-2 and TRBJ2-3, with D unclear. V was clipped by 5 bases and J by 6 bases, with 12 bases between them. The V gene's germline CDR1 is SGHTA and CDR2 FQGNSA. The CDR3 runs 13 residues.

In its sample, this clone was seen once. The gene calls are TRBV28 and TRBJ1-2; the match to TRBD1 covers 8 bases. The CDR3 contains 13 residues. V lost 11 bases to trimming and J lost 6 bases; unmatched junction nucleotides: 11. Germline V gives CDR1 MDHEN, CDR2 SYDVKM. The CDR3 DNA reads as TGTGCCTTGACTCCCGGACAGGGCCATGGCTACACCTTC. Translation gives CALTPGQGHGYTF.

The CDR3 DNA is TGCGCCAGCAGGCTGACTAGCGGGGTCTCCTACGAGCAGTACTTC. Residues: CASRLTSGVSYEQYF. The V call is TRBV4-1, the J call TRBJ2-7, with 11 positions matching TRBD2. The junction had 4 bases not matched to a gene; V was cut back by 6 bases and J by 0 bases. The CDR3 contains 15 residues. Germline values: CDR1 MGHRA, CDR2 YSYEKL.

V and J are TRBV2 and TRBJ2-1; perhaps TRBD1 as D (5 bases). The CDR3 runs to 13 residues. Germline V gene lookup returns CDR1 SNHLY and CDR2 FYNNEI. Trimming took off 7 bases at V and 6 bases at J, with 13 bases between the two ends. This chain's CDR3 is CASTKTEPNEQFF. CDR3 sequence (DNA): TGTGCCAGCACCAAGACAGAGCCCAATGAGCAGTTCTTC.

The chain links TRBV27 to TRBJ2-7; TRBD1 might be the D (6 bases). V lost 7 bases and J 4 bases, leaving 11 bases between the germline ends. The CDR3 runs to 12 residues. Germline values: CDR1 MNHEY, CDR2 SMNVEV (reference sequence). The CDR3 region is CASTATGYEQYF. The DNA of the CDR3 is TGTGCCAGCACGGCGACAGGTTACGAGCAGTACTTC.

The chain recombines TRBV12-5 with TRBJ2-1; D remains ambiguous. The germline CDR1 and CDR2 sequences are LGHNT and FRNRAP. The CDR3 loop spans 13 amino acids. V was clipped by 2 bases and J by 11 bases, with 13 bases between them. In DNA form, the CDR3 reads TGTGCTAGTGGTTTGTTCGACCGGTCCCAGCAGTTCTTC. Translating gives CASGLFDRSQQFF. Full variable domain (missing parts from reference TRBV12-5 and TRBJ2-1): DARVTQTPRHKVTEMGQEVTMRCQPILGHNTVFWYRQTMMQGLELLAYFRNRAPLDDSGMPKDRFSAEMPDATLATLKIQPSEPRDSAVYFCASGLFDRSQQFFGPGTRLTVL.